The 9 T cell receptor beta chains in this list originate from one sample, sequenced in a study of T cells after yellow fever vaccination. Via MiXCR, TCRdb re-called the 5' RACE reads, giving one row per CDR3 protein. The sample consists of under 95,000 distinct CDR3 sequences, more than 5.5% of them appearing once. The sample consisted of CD8+ T cells sorted from PBMCs, taken 10 days after the first yellow fever vaccination. All receptors derive from a man younger than 30 who received the YFV17D yellow fever vaccine.

This clonotype was seen at least ten times. This chain links TRBV13 with TRBJ2-5; possible D gene TRBD2, 5 bases. V lost 2 bases to trimming and J lost 5 bases, with 12 bases between them. This CDR3 comprises 14 residues. The V gene's germline CDR1 is PRHDT and CDR2 FYEKMQ (reference sequence). The chain's CDR3 is CASSLSAGFETQYF. Written as DNA, the CDR3 is TGTGCCAGCAGCTTAAGCGCGGGCTTCGAGACCCAGTACTTC.

This clonotype was found once. The rearrangement uses TRBV7-6 and TRBJ1-6; D not resolved. This CDR3 is built from 12 residues. The V and J ends lost 2 bases and 7 bases respectively, with 3 bases between them. Germline CDR1 and CDR2: SGHVS and FNYEAQ. The DNA of the CDR3 is TGTGCCAGCAGCTTACCCAATTCACCCCTCCACTTT. Encoded protein: CASSLPNSPLHF.

This clonotype occurred a few times. The chain combines TRBV4-3 with TRBJ2-5; a possible D gene is TRBD2 (6 bases). The CDR3 has 15 amino acids. V lost 3 bases and J 2 bases, leaving 13 bases between the germline ends. Germline CDR1 reads LGHNA; CDR2 reads YSLEER. The CDR3 reads CASSQDSGLQETQYF. The CDR3 DNA is TGCGCCAGCAGCCAGGATTCGGGACTTCAAGAGACCCAGTACTTC.

This clonotype was seen repeatedly, ten times or more. V usage is TRBV9 and J usage is TRBJ2-5; 11 nucleotides match TRBD2. The CDR3 has 15 residues. Germline V gene data show CDR1 as SGDLS and CDR2 as YYNGEE. Trimming at V came to 4 bases and at J to 5 bases, leaving 7 bases not matched to a gene. The CDR3 nucleotides are TGTGCCAGCAGCCCAGAGGGGACTAGCGGCGAGACCCAGTACTTC. It codes for CASSPEGTSGETQYF.

The chain carries TRBV13 and TRBJ2-2; 8 positions agree with TRBD2. This CDR3 has 15 amino acids. V trimming: 5 bases; J trimming: 0 bases; junction bases outside the gene matches: 2. Germline V lookup: CDR1 PRHDT, CDR2 FYEKMQ (reference sequence). The DNA of the CDR3 is TGTGCCAGCAGCAGGGGACTAGCGAACACCGGGGAGCTGTTTTTT. Translation gives CASSRGLANTGELFF.

This clonotype has at least ten counts. As DNA, the CDR3 is TGTGCCAGCAGGGCATACTCGACAGGGAATAATGAAAAACTGTTTTTT. Its protein product is CASRAYSTGNNEKLFF. V is TRBV27 and J is TRBJ1-4, with 7 nucleotides matching TRBD1. Germline V gene lookup returns CDR1 MNHEY and CDR2 SMNVEV (reference sequence). Unmatched junction bases numbered 11, after V lost 6 bases and J lost 4 bases. The CDR3 is 16 amino acids.

This clonotype showed up many times. This rearrangement joins TRBV5-8 to TRBJ2-5; D gene unclear. This CDR3 contains 11 residues. The germline gives CDR1 SGHTS, CDR2 YDEGEE. V gave up 5 bases and J gave up 9 bases, with 11 bases separating them. The CDR3: CASRHFRAQYF. The CDR3 DNA reads as TGTGCCAGCAGACACTTTCGGGCCCAGTACTTC. The full variable domain, in which reference TRBV5-8 and TRBJ2-5 provide the parts outside the CDR3, is EAGVTQSPTHLIKTRGQQATLRCSPISGHTSVYWYQQALGLGLQFLLWYDEGEERNRGNFPPRFSGRQFPNYSSELNVNALELEDSALYLCASRHFRAQYFGPGTRLLVL.

This clonotype was found a few times. The chain links TRBV7-2 to TRBJ2-3, with D possibly TRBD1 on 6 matching bases. This CDR3 contains 15 residues. V lost 1 base, J lost 5 bases, and 13 bases lay in between. Germline values: CDR1 SGHTA, CDR2 FQGNSA. The CDR3 bases are TGTGCCAGCAGCTTAGTCGGACAGAGGCTAGATACGCAGTATTTT. Its translation is CASSLVGQRLDTQYF.

This clonotype was detected a few times. As the CDR3 is not closed by the conserved phenylalanine or tryptophan, this likely results from a read error. The chain carries TRBV7-9 and TRBJ2-5; 12 bases are shared with TRBD2. CDR1 is SEHNR, CDR2 FQNEAQ, per germline (reference sequence). CDR3 length: 17 residues. V shed 1 base, J shed 1 base, and the junction held 4 bases outside the gene matches. The DNA for the CDR3 is TGTGCCAGCAGCTTAGTTGGGGGACTAGCGGGCCAAGAGACCCAGTACTGC. It codes for CASSLVGGLAGQETQYC.